A single sample gave rise to the 26 T cell receptor beta chains below, sequenced in a study of blood T cells in healthy people across ages. A J-beta primer mix and a sample-barcoded 5' primer were used in a second PCR of roughly 6 to 12 cycles. Each CDR3 protein gets one entry after TCRdb re-called the 5' RACE reads with MiXCR. The profile shows over 1,500,000 distinct CDR3 sequences, about 50% of them singletons. Sequenced material: blood. The receptor source for this set is a woman between 40 and 55 years old in good health.

This chain links TRBV20-1 with TRBJ2-5, with unresolved D. Germline V gives CDR1 DFQATT, CDR2 SNEGSKA (reference sequence). V dropped 2 bases and J dropped 11 bases, with 15 bases sitting between them. The CDR3 has 12 amino acids. The CDR3 DNA sequence: TGCAGTGCTAGAAACCCCGTGGATGAGCAGTACTTC. As protein: CSARNPVDEQYF.

This clonotype was observed many times. The DNA of the CDR3 is TGTGCCAGCCAAAAAAACGCCTACGAGCAGTACTTC. The encoded protein is CASQKNAYEQYF. The V call is TRBV28, the J call TRBJ2-7; D is unresolved. V gave up 8 bases and J gave up 2 bases, with 10 bases separating them. This CDR3 has 12 amino acids. CDR1 is MDHEN, CDR2 SYDVKM, per germline.

CDR3 coding DNA: TGCAGTGCTAGGCTAACAGGGGGCAGATATGGCTACACCTTC. Translation: CSARLTGGRYGYTF. The chain couples TRBV20-1 to TRBJ1-2, with 9 bases fitting TRBD1. The V gene end was trimmed by 3 bases and the J gene end by 5 bases; junction bases not matched to a gene: 7. The CDR3 spans 14 residues. Germline V gene lookup returns CDR1 DFQATT and CDR2 SNEGSKA (reference sequence).

V and J are TRBV2 and TRBJ2-3, with 14 bases fitting TRBD2. Germline V lookup: CDR1 SNHLY, CDR2 FYNNEI. The CDR3 is 15 residues long. V trimming: 7 bases; J trimming: 5 bases; junction bases outside the gene matches: 5. CDR3 sequence: CASKGLAGEVDTQYF. The CDR3 DNA reads as TGTGCCAGCAAGGGACTAGCGGGGGAGGTAGATACGCAGTATTTT.

This clonotype was found a few times. The rearrangement links TRBV12-3 or TRBV12-4 to TRBJ2-7; TRBD2 is a possible D gene (6 bases). V was shortened by 6 bases and J by 5 bases, with 17 bases between the two germline ends. The CDR3 runs to 14 residues. The chain's CDR3 is CASRGLGESHEQYF. CDR3 DNA: TGTGCCAGCAGGGGACTGGGGGAGTCCCACGAGCAGTACTTC.

The chain uses TRBV6-1 and TRBJ2-1; 7 nucleotides align to TRBD2. The trim removed 3 bases at V and 4 bases at J, leaving 9 bases unmatched. The CDR3 sequence is 16 residues long. Germline V gene lookup returns CDR1 MNHNS and CDR2 SASEGT. The CDR3 spells CASSDPSGVGYNEQFF. The CDR3 DNA reads as TGTGCCAGCAGTGACCCAAGCGGGGTAGGGTACAATGAGCAGTTCTTC.

The chain combines TRBV7-2 with TRBJ1-5; a possible D gene is TRBD1 (5 bases). The CDR3 has 14 residues. Germline CDR1 and CDR2: SGHTA and FQGNSA. V was clipped by 5 bases and J by 6 bases, with 14 bases between them. CDR3: CASSPGGRGQPQHF. CDR3 bases: TGTGCCAGCAGCCCGGGGGGACGCGGTCAGCCCCAGCATTTT.

This chain uses TRBV12-3 or TRBV12-4 with TRBJ2-5; D is uncertain. The CDR3 runs to 15 residues. Trimming pared 0 bases from V and 11 bases from J, leaving 19 bases between. The CDR3 DNA reads as TGTGCCAGCAGTTTAGCGCAGAACGACGCATTAGAGCAGTACTTC. This sequence encodes CASSLAQNDALEQYF.

This clonotype showed up just once. One junction end disagrees with the germline gene, perhaps due to a read error. CDR3 protein: CASSLDRNNEAFF. In nucleotides, the CDR3 is TGTGCCAGCAGCCTGGACAGGAACAATGAAGCTTTCTTT. This rearrangement joins TRBV5-5 to TRBJ1-1; the match to TRBD1 covers 7 bases. The germline gives CDR1 SGHKS, CDR2 YYEKEE (reference sequence). The length of the CDR3 is 13 residues.

The chain joins TRBV5-1 to TRBJ2-1, with D tentatively TRBD1 (6 bases). This CDR3 has 15 residues. Germline CDR1 and CDR2: SGHRS and YFSETQ. The V gene lost 4 bases and the J gene lost 7 bases, with 18 bases spanning the gap. CDR3 sequence: CASSAQAGVQNEQFF. CDR3 coding DNA: TGCGCCAGCAGCGCGCAGGCAGGGGTCCAAAATGAGCAGTTCTTC.

The V call is TRBV23-1, the J call TRBJ2-5; 7 bases agree with TRBD1. TRBV23-1 is reported as an ORF; its role is uncertain. This CDR3 is built from 16 residues. The trim removed 3 bases at V and 2 bases at J, leaving 9 bases unmatched. The CDR3 loop reads CASSQSDRTEQETQYF. The CDR3 DNA reads TGCGCCAGCAGTCAGTCGGACAGGACTGAGCAAGAGACCCAGTACTTC.

The chain carries TRBV6-2 or TRBV6-3 and TRBJ2-7, with a possible D match to TRBD2 (5 bases). Trimming stripped 6 bases from V and 6 bases from J, with 21 bases between. Germline V gene data show CDR1 as MNHEY and CDR2 as SVGEGT. This CDR3 comprises 15 residues. The CDR3, as DNA: TGTGCCAGCAGCACAACGGGAACGGCATTGGGCGAGCAGTACTTC. The encoded protein is CASSTTGTALGEQYF.

A remark on this clonotype: This may be a read error, as it is one base from a much larger clone. The chain is built from TRBV7-8 and TRBJ2-5; 7 bases are a match to TRBD2. This CDR3 has 13 residues. Germline V lookup: CDR1 SGHVS, CDR2 FQNEAQ. After removal of 7 bases from V and 11 bases from J, the junction contained 13 bases not matched to a gene. The CDR3 reads CASNPWGGYEQYF. CDR3 nucleotides: TGTGCCAGCAACCCTTGGGGGGGGTATGAGCAGTACTTC.

This clonotype was detected only a few times. The chain links TRBV7-9 to TRBJ2-3; 8 bases match TRBD1. Unmatched junction bases numbered 11, after V lost 4 bases and J lost 5 bases. The CDR3 consists of 16 residues. Germline CDR1 SEHNR, CDR2 FQNEAQ (reference sequence). CDR3 nucleotides: TGTGCCAGCAGCTCAGTAGAGACAGGGGAAAGAGATACGCAGTATTTT. This sequence encodes CASSSVETGERDTQYF. Variable domain in full (rest from reference TRBV7-9 and TRBJ2-3): DTGVSQNPRHKITKRGQNVTFRCDPISEHNRLYWYRQTLGQGPEFLTYFQNEAQLEKSRLLSDRFSAERPKGSFSTLEIQRTEQGDSAMYLCASSSVETGERDTQYFGPGTRLTVL.

The chain links TRBV7-9 to TRBJ1-1, with D perhaps TRBD1 (6 bases). Trimming removed 1 base from V and 5 bases from J, with 14 bases in between. Germline CDR1 is SEHNR and CDR2 is FQNEAQ (reference sequence). The CDR3 extends over 15 amino acids. The CDR3 loop reads CASSLEAQGGTEAFF. CDR3 coding DNA: TGTGCCAGCAGCTTAGAGGCACAGGGAGGAACTGAAGCTTTCTTT. The entire variable domain, with the rest obtained from reference TRBV7-9 and TRBJ1-1, is as follows: DTGVSQNPRHKITKRGQNVTFRCDPISEHNRLYWYRQTLGQGPEFLTYFQNEAQLEKSRLLSDRFSAERPKGSFSTLEIQRTEQGDSAMYLCASSLEAQGGTEAFFGQGTRLTVV.

V usage is TRBV28 and J usage is TRBJ2-7; 9 bases line up with TRBD2. Unmatched junction bases numbered 9, after V lost 7 bases and J lost 2 bases. The CDR3 length is 15 residues. Per the germline V gene, CDR1 is MDHEN and CDR2 is SYDVKM. The CDR3: CASNLSGGNPYEQYF. CDR3 DNA sequence: TGTGCCAGCAACCTGAGCGGGGGGAATCCCTACGAGCAGTACTTC.

This clonotype turned up a few times. The CDR3 nucleotides are TGTGCCAGCAGTTACGTGATCTCTGGGGCCAACGTCCTGACTTTC. Amino acid sequence: CASSYVISGANVLTF. V usage is TRBV6-6 and J usage is TRBJ2-6; D unresolved. The CDR3 totals 15 residues. V was shortened by 2 bases and J by 0 bases, with 5 bases between the two germline ends. Germline loops: CDR1 MNHNY, CDR2 SVGAGI (reference sequence).

The genes are TRBV6-5 and TRBJ2-5; 7 bases align to TRBD2. This CDR3 contains 15 residues. After removal of 4 bases from V and 2 bases from J, the junction contained 7 bases not matched to a gene. Germline CDR1 is MNHEY and CDR2 is SVGAGI. The CDR3 DNA is TGTGCCAGCAGTTTATCCACTAGCGCTCAAGAGACCCAGTACTTC. Its translation: CASSLSTSAQETQYF.

A few counts support this clonotype. J is TRBJ1-2 and V is TRBV7-9, with TRBD1 as a possible D gene (6 bases). V was trimmed by 3 bases and J by 3 bases, leaving 14 bases between them. CDR1 is SEHNR and CDR2 is FQNEAQ in the germline V gene (reference sequence). This CDR3 is built from 15 residues. CDR3 nucleotides: TGTGCCAGCAGCTTCTCACAGGGAATAGACTATGGCTACACCTTC. Amino acid sequence: CASSFSQGIDYGYTF.

This clonotype was seen just once. The rearrangement links TRBV11-2 to TRBJ2-1; D possibly uses TRBD1 or TRBD2 (5 bases each). CDR1 is SGHAT and CDR2 is FQNNGV in the germline V gene. The CDR3 length is 14 residues. V was cut by 5 bases and J by 4 bases, with 12 bases left in between. For the CDR3, the DNA is TGTGCCAGCAGCCGTATCGAGGGGTACAATGAGCAGTTCTTC. This sequence encodes CASSRIEGYNEQFF.

This chain links TRBV20-1 with TRBJ2-7, with a weak D call TRBD1 (6 bases). Trimming left V 6 bases short and J 0 bases short, with 12 bases between. This CDR3 comprises 13 residues. Germline V gene sequence: CDR1 DFQATT, CDR2 SNEGSKA (reference sequence). In DNA form, the CDR3 reads TGCAGTGCCACAGGGTCGATCTCCTACGAGCAGTACTTC. Translating gives CSATGSISYEQYF.

The chain carries TRBV27 and TRBJ1-5; 7 bases line up with TRBD1. Germline CDR1 is MNHEY and CDR2 is SMNVEV (reference sequence). There are 16 residues in the CDR3. V dropped 2 bases and J dropped 6; count of bases not matched to a gene: 10. The CDR3 protein is CASSLEYQGGFQPQHF. CDR3 bases: TGTGCCAGCAGTTTAGAGTATCAGGGGGGGTTTCAGCCCCAGCATTTT.

As to this clonotype: Sequence at one end of the junction differs from germline and may be a read error. The CDR3 DNA reads as TGTGTCAGCTCACCAAAACAGGGACGAGTCCAAGAGACCCAGTACTTC. Protein sequence: CVSSPKQGRVQETQYF. V usage is TRBV18 and J usage is TRBJ2-5; tentatively, D is TRBD1 (6 bases). CDR1 is KGHSH and CDR2 is LQKENI in the germline V gene. This CDR3 is built from 16 residues. The full variable domain, with the rest looked up from reference TRBV18 and TRBJ2-5, is NAGVMQNPRHLVRRRGQEARLRCSPMKGHSHVYWYRQLPEEGLKFMVYLQKENIIDESGMPKERFSAEFPKEGPSILRIQQVVRGDSAAYFCVSSPKQGRVQETQYFGPGTRLLVL.

The gene calls are TRBV7-2 and TRBJ1-6, with D unclear. V was clipped by 1 base and J by 9 bases, with 10 bases between them. Germline values: CDR1 SGHTA, CDR2 FQGNSA. The CDR3 extends over 14 amino acids. CDR3 in amino acids: CASSLGTPGSPLHF. In DNA, the CDR3 is TGTGCCAGCAGCTTAGGGACCCCGGGTTCACCCCTCCACTTT.

This clonotype has just a few counts. The gene calls are TRBV27 and TRBJ2-1, with 13 bases aligning to TRBD2. Germline V gene sequence: CDR1 MNHEY, CDR2 SMNVEV (reference sequence). V trimming: 8 bases; J trimming: 6 bases; junction bases outside the gene matches: 16. The CDR3 length is 18 residues. CDR3 residues: CASVPGQTGTSGANEQFF. CDR3 nucleotides: TGTGCCAGCGTTCCGGGACAGACCGGGACTAGCGGGGCCAATGAGCAGTTCTTC.

The chain links TRBV6-5 to TRBJ2-3; possibly TRBD1 for D (5 bases). Trimming removed 6 bases at V and 7 bases at J, with 11 bases between. CDR3 size: 12 residues. CDR1 is MNHEY, CDR2 SVGAGI, per germline. The DNA for the CDR3 is TGTGCCAGCAGCCCTGGGGCTTATACGCAGTATTTT. Protein sequence: CASSPGAYTQYF.